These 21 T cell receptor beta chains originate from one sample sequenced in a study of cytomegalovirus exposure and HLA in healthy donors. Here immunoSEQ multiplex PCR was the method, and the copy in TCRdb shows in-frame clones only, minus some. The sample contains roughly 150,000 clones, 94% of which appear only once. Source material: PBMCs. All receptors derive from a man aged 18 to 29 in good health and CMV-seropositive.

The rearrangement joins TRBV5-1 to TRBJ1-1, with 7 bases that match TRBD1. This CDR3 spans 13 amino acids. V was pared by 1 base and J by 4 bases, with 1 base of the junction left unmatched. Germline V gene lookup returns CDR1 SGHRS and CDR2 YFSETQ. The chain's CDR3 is CASSLPGGTEAFF. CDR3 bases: TGCGCCAGCAGCTTGCCAGGGGGCACTGAAGCTTTCTTT. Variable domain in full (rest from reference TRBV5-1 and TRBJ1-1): KAGVTQTPRYLIKTRGQQVTLSCSPISGHRSVSWYQQTPGQGLQFLFEYFSETQRNKGNFPGRFSGRQFSNSRSEMNVSTLELGDSALYLCASSLPGGTEAFFGQGTRLTVV.

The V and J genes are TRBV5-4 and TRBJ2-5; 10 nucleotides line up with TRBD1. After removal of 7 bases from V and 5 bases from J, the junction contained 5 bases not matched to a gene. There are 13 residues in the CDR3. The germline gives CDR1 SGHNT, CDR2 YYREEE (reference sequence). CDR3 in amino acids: CASRDRGIETQYF. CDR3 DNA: TGTGCCAGCCGGGACAGGGGAATCGAGACCCAGTACTTC.

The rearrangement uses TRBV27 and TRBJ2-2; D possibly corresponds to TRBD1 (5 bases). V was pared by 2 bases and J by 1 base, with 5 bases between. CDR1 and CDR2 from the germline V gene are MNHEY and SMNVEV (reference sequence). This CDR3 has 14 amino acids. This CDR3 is CASSLRGNTGELFF. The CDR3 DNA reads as TGTGCCAGCAGTTTAAGGGGGAACACCGGGGAGCTGTTTTTT.

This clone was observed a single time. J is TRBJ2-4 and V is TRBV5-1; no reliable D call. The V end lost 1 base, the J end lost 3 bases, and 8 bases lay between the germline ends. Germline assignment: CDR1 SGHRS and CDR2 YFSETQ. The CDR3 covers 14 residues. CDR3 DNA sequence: TGCGCCAGCAGCTTGACCCCCGGCAAAAACATTCAGTACTTC. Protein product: CASSLTPGKNIQYF.

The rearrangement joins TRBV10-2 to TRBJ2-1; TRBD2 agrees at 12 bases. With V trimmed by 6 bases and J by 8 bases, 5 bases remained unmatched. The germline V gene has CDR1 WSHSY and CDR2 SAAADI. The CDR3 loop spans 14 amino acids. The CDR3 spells CASSGLAGIDEQFF. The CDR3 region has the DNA TGCGCCAGCAGCGGACTAGCGGGAATAGATGAGCAGTTCTTC.

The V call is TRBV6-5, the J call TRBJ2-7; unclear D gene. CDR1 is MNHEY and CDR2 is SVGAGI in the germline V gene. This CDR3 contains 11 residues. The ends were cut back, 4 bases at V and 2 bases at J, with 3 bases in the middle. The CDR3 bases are TGTGCCAGCAGTTCAACCTACGAGCAGTACTTC. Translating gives CASSSTYEQYF.

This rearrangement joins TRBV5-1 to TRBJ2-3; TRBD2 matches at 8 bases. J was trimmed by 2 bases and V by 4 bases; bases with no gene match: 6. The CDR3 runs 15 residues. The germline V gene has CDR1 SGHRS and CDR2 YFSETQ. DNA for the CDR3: TGCGCCAGCAGCCCAAGGACTAGCTACACAGATACGCAGTATTTT. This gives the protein CASSPRTSYTDTQYF.

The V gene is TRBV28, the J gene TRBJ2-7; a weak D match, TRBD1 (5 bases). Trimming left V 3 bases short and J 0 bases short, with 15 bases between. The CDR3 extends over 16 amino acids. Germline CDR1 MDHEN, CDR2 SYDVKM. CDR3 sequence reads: CASSFSGILSSYEQYF. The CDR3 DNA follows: TGTGCCAGCAGTTTCTCAGGGATCTTAAGCTCCTACGAGCAGTACTTC.

The CDR3, as DNA: TGCGCCAGCAGTCTAGAGGTCTTTCATACGCAGTATTTT. Translation: CASSLEVFHTQYF. The V call is TRBV5-1, the J call TRBJ2-3, with D hard to call. Germline V lookup: CDR1 SGHRS, CDR2 YFSETQ. The V and J ends lost 5 bases and 7 bases respectively, with 14 bases between them. This CDR3 has 13 residues. The whole variable domain, remainder taken from reference TRBV5-1 and TRBJ2-3, is KAGVTQTPRYLIKTRGQQVTLSCSPISGHRSVSWYQQTPGQGLQFLFEYFSETQRNKGNFPGRFSGRQFSNSRSEMNVSTLELGDSALYLCASSLEVFHTQYFGPGTRLTVL.

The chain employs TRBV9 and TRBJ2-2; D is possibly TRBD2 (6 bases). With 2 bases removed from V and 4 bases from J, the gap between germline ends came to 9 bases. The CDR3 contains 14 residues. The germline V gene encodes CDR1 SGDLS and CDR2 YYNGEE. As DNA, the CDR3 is TGTGCCAGCAGCGTGGGGGGAACCACCGGGGAGCTGTTTTTT. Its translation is CASSVGGTTGELFF. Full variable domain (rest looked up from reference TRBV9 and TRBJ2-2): DSGVTQTPKHLITATGQRVTLRCSPRSGDLSVYWYQQSLDQGLQFLIQYYNGEERAKGNILERFSAQQFPDLHSELNLSSLELGDSALYFCASSVGGTTGELFFGEGSRLTVL.

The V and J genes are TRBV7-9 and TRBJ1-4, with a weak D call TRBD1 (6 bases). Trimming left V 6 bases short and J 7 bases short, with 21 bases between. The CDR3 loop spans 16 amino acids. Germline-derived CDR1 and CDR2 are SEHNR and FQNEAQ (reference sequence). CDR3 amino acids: CASRSSNVDRGEKLFF. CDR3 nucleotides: TGTGCCAGCAGATCAAGTAACGTGGACAGAGGTGAAAAACTGTTTTTT.

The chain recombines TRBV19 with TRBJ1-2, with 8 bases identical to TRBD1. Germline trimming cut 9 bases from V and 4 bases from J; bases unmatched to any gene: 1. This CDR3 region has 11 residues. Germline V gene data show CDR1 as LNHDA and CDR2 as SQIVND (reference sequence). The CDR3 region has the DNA TGTGCCAGCACAGGGGGCTATGGCTACACCTTC. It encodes CASTGGYGYTF.

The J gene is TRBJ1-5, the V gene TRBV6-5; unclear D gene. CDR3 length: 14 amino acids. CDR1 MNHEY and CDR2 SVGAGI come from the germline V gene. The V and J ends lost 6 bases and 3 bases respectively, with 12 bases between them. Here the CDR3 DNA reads TGTGCCAGCAGCGTAGCATATGCCAATCAGCCCCAGCATTTT. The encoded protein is CASSVAYANQPQHF.

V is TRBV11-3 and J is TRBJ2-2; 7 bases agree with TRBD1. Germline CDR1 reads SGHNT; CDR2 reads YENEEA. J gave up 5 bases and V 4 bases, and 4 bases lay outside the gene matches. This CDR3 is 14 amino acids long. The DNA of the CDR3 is TGTGCCAGCAGCTCCGGGACAGTTACCGGGGAGCTGTTTTTT. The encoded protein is CASSSGTVTGELFF.

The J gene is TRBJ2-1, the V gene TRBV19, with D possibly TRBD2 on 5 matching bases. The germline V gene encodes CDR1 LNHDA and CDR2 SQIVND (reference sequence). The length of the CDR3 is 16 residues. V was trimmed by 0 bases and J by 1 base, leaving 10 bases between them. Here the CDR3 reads CASSIDGLASYNEQFF. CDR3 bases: TGTGCCAGTAGTATAGACGGCCTAGCTTCCTACAATGAGCAGTTCTTC.

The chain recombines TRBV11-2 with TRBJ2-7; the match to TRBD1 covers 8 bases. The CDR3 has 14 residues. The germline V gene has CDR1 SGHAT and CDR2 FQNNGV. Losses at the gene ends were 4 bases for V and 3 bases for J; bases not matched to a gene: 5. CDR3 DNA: TGTGCCAGCAGCTCCTCCGGGACAGGCTACGAGCAGTACTTC. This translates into CASSSSGTGYEQYF.

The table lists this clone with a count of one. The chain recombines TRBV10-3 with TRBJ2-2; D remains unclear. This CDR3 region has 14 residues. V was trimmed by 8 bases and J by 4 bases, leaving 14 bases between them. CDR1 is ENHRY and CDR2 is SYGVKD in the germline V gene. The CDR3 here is CAIRQVLPTGELFF. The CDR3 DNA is TGTGCCATCCGGCAGGTTTTGCCCACCGGGGAGCTGTTTTTT.

The CDR3 is CATQVGGELFF. DNA of the CDR3: TGTGCCACCCAAGTCGGCGGGGAGCTGTTTTTT. The V gene is TRBV10-3, the J gene TRBJ2-2, with D unresolved. Germline V gives CDR1 ENHRY, CDR2 SYGVKD. Trimming stripped 10 bases from V and 7 bases from J, with 10 bases between. The CDR3 covers 11 residues.

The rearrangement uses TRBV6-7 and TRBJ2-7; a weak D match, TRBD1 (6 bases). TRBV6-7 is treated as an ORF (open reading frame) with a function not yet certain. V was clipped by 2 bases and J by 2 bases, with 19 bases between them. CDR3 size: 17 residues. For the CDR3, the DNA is TGTGCCAGCAGTTACCCCCGTACCACAGGGCTTACCTACGAGCAGTACTTC. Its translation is CASSYPRTTGLTYEQYF.

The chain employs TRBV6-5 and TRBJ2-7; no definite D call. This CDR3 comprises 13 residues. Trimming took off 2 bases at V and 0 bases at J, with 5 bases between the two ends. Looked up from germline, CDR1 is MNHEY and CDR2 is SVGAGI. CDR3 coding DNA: TGTGCCAGCAGTTACGCGCTCTCCTACGAGCAGTACTTC. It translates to CASSYALSYEQYF.

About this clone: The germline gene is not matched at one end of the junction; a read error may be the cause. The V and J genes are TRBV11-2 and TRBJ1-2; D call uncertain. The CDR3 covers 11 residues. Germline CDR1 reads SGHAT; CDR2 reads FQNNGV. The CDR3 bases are TGTGCCAGCAGCTTAGGGGGAGAGACCCTCTTC. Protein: CASSLGGETLF.